These T cell receptor beta chains were read from a single sample in a study of blood T cell repertoires in COVID-19. Sequencing was performed with immunoSEQ multiplex PCR; in TCRdb, only in-frame clones are kept and a portion is missing. The sample holds approximately 440,000 clones, around 90% seen once. Source material: PBMCs or T cells enriched from blood (not recorded which). Source of these receptors: a woman aged 18-35 years who had recovered from COVID-19. Both conserved end residues are part of each CDR3. The D gene is left open where the match is weak. Part of the rows lack a size; the others show once, few, many or a class for expanded clones.

size	V	D	J	CDR3	DNA
-	TRBV7-9	-	TRBJ2-5	CASSLWGREEETQYF	TGTGCCAGCAGCTTATGGGGCAGGGAGGAAGAGACCCAGTACTTC
-	TRBV2	TRBD2	TRBJ2-6	CASSFREGGANVLTF	TGTGCCAGCAGCTTTAGGGAGGGTGGGGCCAACGTCCTGACTTTC
-	TRBV2	TRBD2	TRBJ2-1	CASSGSGFTSGNNEQFF	TGTGCCAGCAGTGGAAGTGGGTTCACTAGCGGAAACAATGAGCAGTTCTTC
-	TRBV11-2	TRBD1	TRBJ1-3	CASSLDDRVGSGNTIYF	TGTGCCAGCAGCTTGGACGACAGGGTTGGCTCTGGAAACACCATATATTTT
-	TRBV2	-	TRBJ1-4	CASSETGREKLFF	TGTGCCAGCAGTGAAACAGGGCGAGAAAAACTGTTTTTT
-	TRBV6-5	-	TRBJ1-1	CASSYGRQAGEAFF	TGTGCCAGCAGTTACGGGAGGCAGGCGGGGGAAGCTTTCTTT
-	TRBV5-1	TRBD2	TRBJ2-3	CASSLKKRGGEIADTQYF	TGCGCCAGCAGCTTAAAGAAACGGGGGGGCGAAATAGCAGATACGCAGTATTTT
-	TRBV5-1	TRBD1	TRBJ1-4	CASSLGDRVISEKLFF	TGCGCCAGCAGCTTGGGAGACAGGGTGATAAGTGAAAAACTGTTTTTT
-	TRBV12-3/TRBV12-4	-	TRBJ1-2	CASSSDRRYGYTF	TGTGCCAGCAGCTCCGACAGACGTTATGGCTACACCTTC
-	TRBV29-1	-	TRBJ2-4	CSVRSQQGGIQYF	TGCAGCGTGCGGTCCCAGCAGGGGGGCATTCAGTACTTC
-	TRBV6-5	-	TRBJ2-3	CASKGRQPFTDTQYF	TGTGCCAGCAAGGGGCGACAGCCTTTCACAGATACGCAGTATTTT
-	TRBV19	TRBD1	TRBJ1-2	CANSRPKSHRGPYGYTF	TGTGCCAACTCACGGCCCAAAAGCCACAGGGGACCCTATGGCTACACCTTC
-	TRBV28	TRBD1	TRBJ1-6	CASSFHATGTGDPLHNSPLHF	TGTGCCAGCAGTTTTCACGCCACCGGGACAGGCGACCCTCTTCATAATTCACCCCTCCACTTT
once	TRBV12-5	TRBD1	TRBJ1-4	CASGLVTYRQGALNEKLFF	TGTGCTAGTGGTTTGGTAACGTATAGGCAGGGGGCTTTAAATGAAAAACTGTTTTTT
-	TRBV15	-	TRBJ2-7	CATSRDPGLSYEQYF	TGTGCCACCAGCAGAGATCCGGGACTCTCCTACGAGCAGTACTTC
-	TRBV28	TRBD1	TRBJ1-2	CASRYPGQGAGGYTF	TGTGCCAGCAGATACCCGGGACAGGGGGCAGGAGGCTACACCTTC
-	TRBV2	-	TRBJ2-1	CASSERGGLYNEQFF	TGTGCCAGCAGTGAAAGGGGGGGGCTGTACAATGAGCAGTTCTTC
-	TRBV19	-	TRBJ1-2	CASSIVAGPYGYTF	TGTGCCAGTAGTATAGTAGCAGGGCCCTATGGCTACACCTTC
-	TRBV7-8	TRBD1	TRBJ1-1	CASSPHRWTGSTETEAFF	TGTGCCAGCAGCCCCCACCGATGGACAGGGAGTACGGAGACTGAAGCTTTCTTT
few	TRBV21-1	-	TRBJ1-6	CASSKSLTGHRNSPLHF	TGTGCCAGCAGCAAGTCCCTCACAGGGCACCGTAATTCACCCCTCCACTTT
few	TRBV20-1	-	TRBJ1-5	CSASPRVGSNQPQHF	TGCAGTGCTAGTCCTAGAGTTGGGAGCAATCAGCCCCAGCATTTT
-	TRBV28	TRBD1	TRBJ1-2	CASTRDREAGYTF	TGTGCCAGCACTCGGGACAGGGAGGCTGGCTACACCTTC
-	TRBV29-1	TRBD2	TRBJ2-1	CSVISGGSSYNEQFF	TGCAGCGTGATTAGCGGGGGAAGCTCCTACAATGAGCAGTTCTTC
-	TRBV12-3/TRBV12-4	TRBD1	TRBJ1-1	CASSWGQGVAFF	TGTGCCAGCAGTTGGGGACAGGGAGTGGCTTTCTTT
-	TRBV30	-	TRBJ1-2	CAWSISSGGDGYTF	TGTGCCTGGAGTATCAGTAGTGGAGGGGATGGCTACACCTTC
-	TRBV7-6	-	TRBJ2-5	CASSFSGETQYF	TGTGCCAGCAGCTTTTCCGGAGAGACCCAGTACTTC
-	TRBV18	-	TRBJ1-6	CASSPDSDNHLPLHF	TGTGCCAGCTCACCAGACTCGGATAACCACCTGCCCCTCCACTTT
-	TRBV11-2	-	TRBJ2-7	CASSLDGASFSYEQYF	TGTGCCAGCAGCTTAGATGGGGCCAGTTTCTCCTACGAGCAGTACTTC
-	TRBV24-1	-	TRBJ2-2	CATPAGNTGELFF	TGTGCCACCCCGGCAGGAAACACCGGGGAGCTGTTTTTT
-	TRBV28	-	TRBJ2-5	CASTPGDQETQYF	TGTGCCAGCACCCCGGGGGACCAAGAGACCCAGTACTTC
-	TRBV4-1	-	TRBJ1-3	CASSQEGAEAGNTIYF	TGCGCCAGCAGCCAAGAGGGGGCAGAGGCCGGAAACACCATATATTTT
-	TRBV11-2	-	TRBJ1-1	CASSSRGGLTEAFF	TGTGCCAGCAGCTCCCGGGGGGGGTTGACTGAAGCTTTCTTT
-	TRBV7-2	TRBD1	TRBJ1-2	CASSRAGTGRNYGYTF	TGTGCCAGCAGCCGCGCCGGGACAGGGAGGAACTATGGCTACACCTTC
-	TRBV5-1	TRBD1	TRBJ1-6	CASSLGTGGYNSPLHF	TGCGCCAGCAGCTTGGGGACAGGGGGCTATAATTCACCCCTCCACTTT
-	TRBV7-3	-	TRBJ2-3	CANSWLGGTDTQYF	TGTGCCAACAGCTGGTTAGGGGGCACAGATACGCAGTATTTT
-	TRBV9	-	TRBJ2-7	CASSVGGTETYEQYF	TGTGCCAGCAGCGTAGGCGGGACGGAAACCTACGAGCAGTACTTC
-	TRBV27	-	TRBJ2-7	CASSLSPVISTYEQYF	TGTGCCAGCAGTTTATCCCCGGTTATATCTACCTACGAGCAGTACTTC
-	TRBV5-4	TRBD2	TRBJ2-3	CASSLVGGGRGTDTQYF	TGTGCCAGCAGCTTGGTCGGTGGGGGGAGGGGCACAGATACGCAGTATTTT
-	TRBV5-6	TRBD2	TRBJ2-1	CASSLARGGNEQFF	TGTGCCAGCAGCCTCGCCCGGGGGGGGAATGAGCAGTTCTTC
-	TRBV9	-	TRBJ2-4	CASSVGDSRGNIQYF	TGTGCCAGCAGCGTAGGGGACTCAAGGGGAAACATTCAGTACTTC